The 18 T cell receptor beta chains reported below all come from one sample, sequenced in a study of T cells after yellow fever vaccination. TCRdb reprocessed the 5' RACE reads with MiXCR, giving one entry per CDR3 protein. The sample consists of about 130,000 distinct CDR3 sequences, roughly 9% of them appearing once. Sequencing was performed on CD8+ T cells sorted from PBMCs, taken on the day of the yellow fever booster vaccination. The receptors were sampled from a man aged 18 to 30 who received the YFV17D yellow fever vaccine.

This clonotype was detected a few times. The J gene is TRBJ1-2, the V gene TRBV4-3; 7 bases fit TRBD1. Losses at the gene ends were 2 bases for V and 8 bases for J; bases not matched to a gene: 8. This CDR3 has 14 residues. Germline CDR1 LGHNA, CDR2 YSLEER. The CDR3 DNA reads TGCGCCAGCAGCCAACTGACAGGGACGAGAGGCTACACCTTC. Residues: CASSQLTGTRGYTF.

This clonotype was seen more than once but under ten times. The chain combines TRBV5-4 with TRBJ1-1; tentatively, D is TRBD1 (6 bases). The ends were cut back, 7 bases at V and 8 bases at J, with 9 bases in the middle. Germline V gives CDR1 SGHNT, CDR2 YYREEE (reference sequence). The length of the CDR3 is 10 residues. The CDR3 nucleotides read TGTGCCAGCGGGGGGGCAGAAGCTTTCTTT. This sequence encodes CASGGAEAFF.

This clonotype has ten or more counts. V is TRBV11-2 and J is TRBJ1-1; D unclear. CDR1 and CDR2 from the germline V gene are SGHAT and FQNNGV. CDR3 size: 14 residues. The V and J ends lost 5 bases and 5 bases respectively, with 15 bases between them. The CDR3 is CASSTFPEGTEAFF. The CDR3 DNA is TGTGCCAGCAGCACTTTTCCAGAAGGGACTGAAGCTTTCTTT.

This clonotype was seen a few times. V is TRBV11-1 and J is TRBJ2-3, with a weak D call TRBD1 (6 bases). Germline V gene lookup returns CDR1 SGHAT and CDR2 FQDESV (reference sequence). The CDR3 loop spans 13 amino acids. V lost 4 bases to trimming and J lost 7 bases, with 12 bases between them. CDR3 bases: TGTGCCAGCAGCTCGAGAACAGGGTATACGCAGTATTTT. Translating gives CASSSRTGYTQYF.

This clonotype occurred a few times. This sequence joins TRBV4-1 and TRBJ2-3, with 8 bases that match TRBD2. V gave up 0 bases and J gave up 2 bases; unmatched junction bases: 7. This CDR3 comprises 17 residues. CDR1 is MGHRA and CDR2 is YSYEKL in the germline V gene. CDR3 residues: CASSQDVAGGNTDTQYF. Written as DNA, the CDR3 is TGCGCCAGCAGCCAAGATGTCGCGGGGGGCAACACAGATACGCAGTATTTT.

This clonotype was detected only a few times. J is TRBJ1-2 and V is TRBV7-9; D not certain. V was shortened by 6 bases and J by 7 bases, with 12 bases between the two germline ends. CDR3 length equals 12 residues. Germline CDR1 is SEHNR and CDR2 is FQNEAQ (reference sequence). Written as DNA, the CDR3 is TGTGCCAGCAGGTCGTCGCAATCTGGCTACACCTTC. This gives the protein CASRSSQSGYTF.

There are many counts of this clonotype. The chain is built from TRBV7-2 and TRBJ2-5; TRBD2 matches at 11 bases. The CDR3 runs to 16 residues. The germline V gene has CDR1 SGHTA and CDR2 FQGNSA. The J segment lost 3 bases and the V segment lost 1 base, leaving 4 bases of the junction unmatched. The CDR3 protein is CASSLGLAGLKETQYF. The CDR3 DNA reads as TGTGCCAGCAGCTTAGGACTAGCGGGGTTGAAAGAGACCCAGTACTTC. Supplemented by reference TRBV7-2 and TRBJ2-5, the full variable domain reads GAGVSQSPSNKVTEKGKDVELRCDPISGHTALYWYRQSLGQGLEFLIYFQGNSAPDKSGLPSDRFSAERTGGSVSTLTIQRTQQEDSAVYLCASSLGLAGLKETQYFGPGTRLLVL.

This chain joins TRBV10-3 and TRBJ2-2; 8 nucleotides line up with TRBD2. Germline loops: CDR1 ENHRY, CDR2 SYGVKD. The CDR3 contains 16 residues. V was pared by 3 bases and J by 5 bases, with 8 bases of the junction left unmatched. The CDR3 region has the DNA TGTGCCATCAGTGACCACAGCGGGGGAGGGACCGGGGAGCTGTTTTTT. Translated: CAISDHSGGGTGELFF.

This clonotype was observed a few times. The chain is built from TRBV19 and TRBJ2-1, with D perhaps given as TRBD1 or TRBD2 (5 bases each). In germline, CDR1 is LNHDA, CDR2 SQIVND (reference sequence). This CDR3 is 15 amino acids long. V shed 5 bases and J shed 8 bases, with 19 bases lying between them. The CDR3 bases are TGTGCCAGTAGTTTATCCGGGGCCACCAGCGATGAGCAGTTCTTC. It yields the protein CASSLSGATSDEQFF.

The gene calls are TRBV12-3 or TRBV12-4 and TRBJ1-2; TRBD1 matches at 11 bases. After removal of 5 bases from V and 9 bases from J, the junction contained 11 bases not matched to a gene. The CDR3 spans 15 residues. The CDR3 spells CASSPSGTGGLSYTF. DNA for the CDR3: TGTGCCAGCAGTCCCTCCGGGACAGGGGGTCTGAGCTACACCTTC.

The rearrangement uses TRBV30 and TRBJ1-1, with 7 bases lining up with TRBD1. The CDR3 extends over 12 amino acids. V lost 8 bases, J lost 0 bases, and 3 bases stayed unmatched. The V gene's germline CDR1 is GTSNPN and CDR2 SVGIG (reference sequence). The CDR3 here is CAGTAMNTEAFF. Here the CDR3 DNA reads TGTGCCGGGACAGCTATGAACACTGAAGCTTTCTTT. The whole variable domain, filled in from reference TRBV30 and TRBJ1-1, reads SQTIHQWPATLVQPVGSPLSLECTVEGTSNPNLYWYRQAAGRGLQLLFYSVGIGQISSEVPQNLSASRPQDRQFILSSKKLLLSDSGFYLCAGTAMNTEAFFGQGTRLTVV.

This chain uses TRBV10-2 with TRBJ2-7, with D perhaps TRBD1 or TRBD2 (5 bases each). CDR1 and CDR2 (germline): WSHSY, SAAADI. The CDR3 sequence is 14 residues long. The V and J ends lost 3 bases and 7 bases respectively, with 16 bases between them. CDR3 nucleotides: TGCGCCAGCAGTGATCAGACGGGGCAGGATGAGCAGTACTTC. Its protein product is CASSDQTGQDEQYF.

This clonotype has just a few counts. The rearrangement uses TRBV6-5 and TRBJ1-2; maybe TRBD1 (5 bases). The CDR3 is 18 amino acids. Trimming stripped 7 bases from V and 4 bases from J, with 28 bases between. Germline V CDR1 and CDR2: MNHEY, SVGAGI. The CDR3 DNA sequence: TGTGCCAGCATTCGGAGCCCCGCACAGGCAGGATCTTTCTATGGCTACACCTTC. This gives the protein CASIRSPAQAGSFYGYTF.

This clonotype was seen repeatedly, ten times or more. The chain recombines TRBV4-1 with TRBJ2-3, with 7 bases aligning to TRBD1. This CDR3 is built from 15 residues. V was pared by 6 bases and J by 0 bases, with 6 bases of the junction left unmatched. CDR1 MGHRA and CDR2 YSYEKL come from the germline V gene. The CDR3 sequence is CASSHTGDSTDTQYF. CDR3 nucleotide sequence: TGCGCCAGCAGTCATACAGGGGATAGCACAGATACGCAGTATTTT.

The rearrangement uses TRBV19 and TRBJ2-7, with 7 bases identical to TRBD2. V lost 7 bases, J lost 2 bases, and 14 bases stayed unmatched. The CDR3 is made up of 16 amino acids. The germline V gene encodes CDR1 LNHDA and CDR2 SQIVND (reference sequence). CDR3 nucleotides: TGTGCCAGTACCCTACGCCGGGGAGGGATAACCTACGAGCAGTACGTC. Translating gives CASTLRRGGITYEQYV.

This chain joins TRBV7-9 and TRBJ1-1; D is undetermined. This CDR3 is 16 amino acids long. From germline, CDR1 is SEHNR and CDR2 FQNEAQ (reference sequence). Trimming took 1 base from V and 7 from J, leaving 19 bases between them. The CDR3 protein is CASSLGRLSHTGEAFF. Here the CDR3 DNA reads TGTGCCAGCAGCTTAGGACGGCTCAGCCACACTGGTGAAGCTTTCTTT.

CDR3 amino acids: CAWSLTGDTEAFF. The CDR3 DNA follows: TGTGCCTGGAGTCTCACAGGGGACACTGAAGCTTTCTTT. The V call is TRBV30, the J call TRBJ1-1; 7 bases are a match to TRBD1. V was clipped by 2 bases and J by 3 bases; unmatched bases: 3. Germline-derived CDR1 and CDR2 are GTSNPN and SVGIG (reference sequence). The CDR3 is 13 amino acids.

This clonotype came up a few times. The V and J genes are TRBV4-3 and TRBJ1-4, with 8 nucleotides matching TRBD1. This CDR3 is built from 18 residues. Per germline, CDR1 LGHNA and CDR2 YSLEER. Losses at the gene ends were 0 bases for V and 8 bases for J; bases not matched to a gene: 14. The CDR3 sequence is CASSQDFTDRVDYEKLFF. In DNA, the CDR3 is TGCGCCAGCAGCCAAGATTTCACGGACAGGGTGGACTACGAAAAACTGTTTTTT.